The 16 T cell receptor beta chains given below trace back to one sample, sequenced in a study of cytomegalovirus exposure and HLA in healthy donors. The PCR ran on 60 Vbeta and 13 Jbeta primers. Assay used: immunoSEQ multiplex PCR; TCRdb lists only in-frame clones, some missing. This sample has 65,000 to 100,000 clones, with roughly 70% found just once. Source material: PBMCs. These receptors originate from a man between 35 and 55 years old in good health and CMV-seronegative.

The chain is built from TRBV9 and TRBJ1-1; D unresolved. The germline CDR1 and CDR2 sequences are SGDLS and YYNGEE. The V gene lost 3 bases and the J gene lost 1 base, with 13 bases spanning the gap. The CDR3 runs 15 residues. The CDR3 here is CASSETGRENTEAFF. CDR3 bases: TGTGCCAGCAGCGAGACCGGACGGGAGAACACTGAAGCTTTCTTT.

The DNA of the CDR3 is TGTGCCAGCAGCAAAAACACCAATCAGCCCCAGCATTTT. Translation: CASSKNTNQPQHF. The V and J genes are TRBV9 and TRBJ1-5; D is ambiguous. The CDR3 consists of 13 residues. V was trimmed by 4 bases and J by 3 bases, leaving 8 bases between them. CDR1 and CDR2 (germline): SGDLS, YYNGEE. The full variable domain, with the rest looked up from reference TRBV9 and TRBJ1-5, is DSGVTQTPKHLITATGQRVTLRCSPRSGDLSVYWYQQSLDQGLQFLIQYYNGEERAKGNILERFSAQQFPDLHSELNLSSLELGDSALYFCASSKNTNQPQHFGDGTRLSIL.

The chain recombines TRBV7-3 with TRBJ1-2; unclear D gene. Looked up from germline, CDR1 is SGHTA and CDR2 is FQGTGA. The CDR3 runs to 13 residues. The germline V and J ends were trimmed by 5 bases and 4 bases, with 11 bases remaining between them. CDR3 nucleotides: TGTGCCAGCAGCGCCTCGGGGTCCTATGGCTACACCTTC. It encodes CASSASGSYGYTF.

The gene calls are TRBV6-5 and TRBJ1-5, with D perhaps TRBD1 (5 bases). With 3 bases removed from V and 6 bases from J, the gap between germline ends came to 12 bases. Germline-derived CDR1 and CDR2 are MNHEY and SVGAGI. The length of the CDR3 is 14 residues. The CDR3: CASSYEEGTQPQHF. The CDR3 DNA follows: TGTGCCAGCAGTTATGAGGAGGGGACTCAGCCCCAGCATTTT.

J is TRBJ2-7 and V is TRBV7-3, with 7 bases that match TRBD1. CDR3 length: 14 amino acids. V lost 5 bases, J lost 2 bases, and 6 bases stayed unmatched. Germline assignment: CDR1 SGHTA and CDR2 FQGTGA. The CDR3 loop reads CASSPTGFAYEQYF. The CDR3 bases are TGTGCCAGCAGCCCGACAGGGTTCGCCTACGAGCAGTACTTC.

CDR3 residues: CASSPDRAGTEKLFF. The CDR3 bases are TGTGCCAGCAGCCCCGACAGGGCCGGGACTGAAAAACTGTTTTTT. The rearrangement joins TRBV7-2 to TRBJ1-4; 7 bases fit TRBD1. Germline V CDR1 and CDR2: SGHTA, FQGNSA. The V gene end was trimmed by 5 bases and the J gene end by 7 bases; junction bases not matched to a gene: 10. The CDR3 is 15 residues long.

A few counts support this clone. The V and J genes are TRBV15 and TRBJ2-7; 8 bases match TRBD1. V gave up 4 bases and J gave up 2 bases; unmatched junction bases: 4. This CDR3 contains 14 residues. In germline, CDR1 is LNHNV, CDR2 YYDKDF (reference sequence). CDR3 nucleotides: TGTGCCACCAGCATTGGGACAGGACCCTACGAGCAGTACTTC. Residues: CATSIGTGPYEQYF.

The genes are TRBV7-3 and TRBJ1-1; D unclear. The germline V gene has CDR1 SGHTA and CDR2 FQGTGA. The ends were cut back, 1 base at V and 4 bases at J, with 7 bases in the middle. The CDR3 length is 13 residues. This CDR3 is CASSLSSVTEAFF. Here the CDR3 DNA reads TGTGCCAGCAGCTTAAGTTCAGTCACTGAAGCTTTCTTT.

The gene calls are TRBV7-9 and TRBJ1-5, with D perhaps matching TRBD1 (5 bases). Germline V gene lookup returns CDR1 SEHNR and CDR2 FQNEAQ (reference sequence). V was pared by 5 bases and J by 3 bases, with 11 bases between. This CDR3 contains 14 residues. This chain's CDR3 is CASSIDSYNQPQHF. As DNA, the CDR3 is TGTGCCAGCAGCATCGACAGTTACAATCAGCCCCAGCATTTT.

The chain joins TRBV18 to TRBJ2-3; 7 nucleotides match TRBD1. CDR3 length: 16 residues. The germline V gene has CDR1 KGHSH and CDR2 LQKENI. The ends lost 1 base at V and 0 bases at J; junction bases unmatched: 4. The CDR3 nucleotides are TGTGCCAGCTCACCACTTAGGACAGGTAGCACAGATACGCAGTATTTT. Protein product: CASSPLRTGSTDTQYF.

This clone appeared a single time. The chain links TRBV9 to TRBJ1-5; no reliable D call. CDR1 and CDR2 from the germline V gene are SGDLS and YYNGEE. V lost 3 bases and J 8 bases, leaving 15 bases between the germline ends. The CDR3 sequence is 14 residues long. The CDR3 sequence: CASSATQRGEPQHF. The CDR3 DNA follows: TGTGCCAGCAGCGCGACACAGCGCGGGGAGCCCCAGCATTTT.

This chain connects TRBV9 to TRBJ2-2, with 7 nucleotides matching TRBD2. Germline lookup yields CDR1 SGDLS and CDR2 YYNGEE. Trimming at V came to 0 bases and at J to 4 bases, leaving 9 bases not matched to a gene. The CDR3 runs to 17 residues. CDR3 nucleotide sequence: TGTGCCAGCAGCGTAGTAGCTAGCACGGGAGGCACCGGGGAGCTGTTTTTT. Its translation: CASSVVASTGGTGELFF. Full variable domain (rest looked up from reference TRBV9 and TRBJ2-2): DSGVTQTPKHLITATGQRVTLRCSPRSGDLSVYWYQQSLDQGLQFLIQYYNGEERAKGNILERFSAQQFPDLHSELNLSSLELGDSALYFCASSVVASTGGTGELFFGEGSRLTVL.

Only a few counts were recorded for this clone. The chain is built from TRBV5-1 and TRBJ1-1; 7 bases align to TRBD1. Germline loops: CDR1 SGHRS, CDR2 YFSETQ. The ends lost 4 bases at V and 5 bases at J; junction bases unmatched: 11. The CDR3 is made up of 15 amino acids. The CDR3 is CASSPRQGRSTEAFF. The CDR3 nucleotides read TGCGCCAGCAGCCCAAGACAGGGAAGGAGTACTGAAGCTTTCTTT.

This chain links TRBV7-3 with TRBJ1-1; TRBD1 is a possible D gene (5 bases). Per the germline V gene, CDR1 is SGHTA and CDR2 is FQGTGA. With 5 bases removed from V and 0 bases from J, the gap between germline ends came to 13 bases. The CDR3 runs to 15 residues. The CDR3 here is CASSMDGGMNTEAFF. The CDR3 DNA follows: TGTGCCAGCAGCATGGACGGGGGAATGAACACTGAAGCTTTCTTT.

This clone has more than one count but fewer than ten. This chain uses TRBV7-8 with TRBJ2-1; unclear D gene. Trimming left V 6 bases short and J 8 bases short, with 11 bases between. The CDR3 has 12 residues. Germline CDR1 and CDR2: SGHVS and FQNEAQ. In nucleotides, the CDR3 is TGTGCCAGCAGTACTTTGCCGCATGAGCAGTTCTTC. As protein: CASSTLPHEQFF.

V is TRBV6-5 and J is TRBJ2-5; possible D gene TRBD1, 6 bases. The DNA end lines up better with TRBJ2-7; the J call may be wrong. The germline gives CDR1 MNHEY, CDR2 SVGAGI. This CDR3 region has 15 residues. The CDR3 DNA sequence: TGTGCCAGCAGTTACACCTGGACAGCCTCCTACGAGCAGTACTTC. Translating gives CASSYTWTASYEQYF.